The 27 T cell receptor beta chains presented below share a single source sample, sequenced in a study of T cells in Graves' hyperthyroidism and ophthalmopathy. Using RNA transcripts as the source, TCR beta CDR3 regions were amplified. RT-PCR in the first round (using the HTBI primer set) targeted the TCR CDR3. TCRdb re-called the multiplex PCR reads with MiXCR, one entry per CDR3 protein. The sample shows approximately 620,000 distinct CDR3 sequences, more than 15% of them seen only once. The sample comprised blood. The receptors shown here come from a middle-aged woman with Graves' ophthalmopathy.

This clonotype was seen repeatedly, ten times or more. The gene calls are TRBV12-3 or TRBV12-4 and TRBJ2-7, with 7 bases fitting TRBD2. Unmatched junction bases numbered 18, after V lost 5 bases and J lost 5 bases. There are 17 residues in the CDR3. CDR3 nucleotides: TGTGCCAGCAGTCAGGAGTGGGGAGGGGCCGGCTGGAACGAGCAGTACTTC. Amino acid sequence: CASSQEWGGAGWNEQYF.

This clonotype was found many times. The J gene is TRBJ2-2, the V gene TRBV11-2; 8 positions match TRBD1. Trimming at V came to 5 bases and at J to 6 bases, leaving 11 bases not matched to a gene. This CDR3 is 16 amino acids long. Germline V gene data show CDR1 as SGHAT and CDR2 as FQNNGV. CDR3 DNA sequence: TGTGCCAGCAGCCTCGCGACAGGGGCTTCGGCCGGGGAGCTGTTTTTT. Protein product: CASSLATGASAGELFF.

The chain employs TRBV9 and TRBJ2-2, with 9 positions matching TRBD2. Germline trimming cut 3 bases from V and 1 base from J; bases unmatched to any gene: 7. Per the germline V gene, CDR1 is SGDLS and CDR2 is YYNGEE. The CDR3 runs to 17 residues. CDR3 nucleotides: TGTGCCAGCAGCGCCAAAGCGGGAGGACAGAACACCGGGGAGCTGTTTTTT. Protein product: CASSAKAGGQNTGELFF.

This clonotype was recorded at least ten times. The chain is built from TRBV27 and TRBJ1-2, with D uncertain. Trimming removed 3 bases from V and 4 bases from J, with 9 bases in between. The V gene's germline CDR1 is MNHEY and CDR2 SMNVEV (reference sequence). The CDR3 contains 13 residues. This CDR3 is CASSFGRTYGYTF. The CDR3 DNA sequence: TGTGCCAGCAGTTTTGGCAGAACCTATGGCTACACCTTC.

This clonotype came up many times. This chain joins TRBV20-1 and TRBJ2-1; D might be TRBD2 (5 bases). The germline gives CDR1 DFQATT, CDR2 SNEGSKA (reference sequence). CDR3 size: 16 residues. Between the trimmed V and J ends, which lost 0 bases and 4 bases, there was a span of 16 bases. CDR3 DNA sequence: TGCAGTGCTAGAGATGGGAACGGGAAAGGATACAATGAGCAGTTCTTC. This gives the protein CSARDGNGKGYNEQFF.

This clonotype was counted at least ten times. V usage is TRBV2 and J usage is TRBJ1-2; D remains unclear. Trimming left V 4 bases short and J 4 bases short, with 7 bases between. Germline CDR1 SNHLY, CDR2 FYNNEI. The CDR3 consists of 12 residues. CDR3 sequence reads: CASSVNPYGYTF. Here the CDR3 DNA reads TGTGCCAGCAGTGTTAACCCCTATGGCTACACCTTC. The variable domain in full, with the rest retrieved from reference TRBV2 and TRBJ1-2, is EPEVTQTPSHQVTQMGQEVILRCVPISNHLYFYWYRQILGQKVEFLVSFYNNEISEKSEIFDDQFSVERPDGSNFTLKIRSTKLEDSAMYFCASSVNPYGYTFGSGTRLTVV.

The chain has TRBV6-9 and TRBJ1-1; 7 positions match TRBD1. The CDR3 covers 17 residues. The germline gives CDR1 MNHGY, CDR2 SVAAGI. The V segment lost 6 bases and the J segment 4 bases; nucleotides outside the gene matches: 17. DNA for the CDR3: TGTGCCAGCAGCTACCAACTCCCGACAGGGATGATCACTGAAGCTTTCTTT. Its protein is CASSYQLPTGMITEAFF.

This chain connects TRBV5-1 to TRBJ2-2; unclear D gene. Trimming removed 1 base from V and 0 bases from J, with 4 bases in between. Germline V gene lookup returns CDR1 SGHRS and CDR2 YFSETQ. The CDR3 runs to 14 residues. CDR3 residues: CASSLQSNTGELFF. CDR3 in DNA: TGCGCCAGCAGCTTGCAGTCGAACACCGGGGAGCTGTTTTTT.

Remarks on this clonotype: The junction does not match germline at one end; this may be a read error. The V and J genes are TRBV11-2 and TRBJ2-3, with D maybe TRBD1 (6 bases). The CDR3 has 13 residues. The V gene's germline CDR1 is SGHAT and CDR2 FQNNGV. CDR3 coding DNA: TGTGCCAGCAGCTTTATATTATCGGACAGCAGGAATTTT. Translation: CASSFILSDSRNF.

This clonotype appeared a few times. This sequence joins TRBV11-3 and TRBJ2-2; D remains ambiguous. V was shortened by 5 bases and J by 0 bases, with 7 bases between the two germline ends. In germline, CDR1 is SGHNT, CDR2 YENEEA. The CDR3 covers 14 residues. The CDR3: CASSTSTNTGELFF. Written as DNA, the CDR3 is TGTGCCAGCAGCACCTCAACGAACACCGGGGAGCTGTTTTTT.

This clonotype has more than one count but fewer than ten. This chain uses TRBV29-1 with TRBJ2-5, with D maybe TRBD2 (6 bases). Germline CDR1 reads SQVTM; CDR2 reads ANQGSEA. V was trimmed by 6 bases and J by 5 bases, leaving 19 bases between them. The CDR3 totals 14 residues. The CDR3 spells CSVLLPTGRETQYF. The CDR3 DNA reads TGCAGCGTCCTTCTTCCGACTGGGAGGGAGACCCAGTACTTC.

A word on this clonotype: This could be a read error, since a much larger clone is one nucleotide away. This rearrangement joins TRBV6-2 or TRBV6-3 to TRBJ1-1; D gene unclear. Germline CDR1 reads MNHEY; CDR2 reads SVGEGT. This CDR3 is built from 14 residues. Trimming cost V 8 bases and J 1 base, with 14 bases left between them. The chain's CDR3 is CASGVYLWNTEAFF. In DNA, the CDR3 is TGTGCCAGCGGTGTCTACCTTTGGAACACTGAAGCTTTCTTT.

This clonotype was observed at least ten times. J is TRBJ1-1 and V is TRBV12-3 or TRBV12-4; 11 bases map to TRBD1. This CDR3 comprises 14 residues. With 8 bases clipped from V and 4 bases from J, the junction kept 6 bases outside the gene matches. The CDR3 protein is CASGLGTGGTEAFF. As DNA, the CDR3 is TGTGCCAGCGGATTAGGGACAGGGGGCACTGAAGCTTTCTTT.

This clonotype was recorded many times. V is TRBV20-1 and J is TRBJ2-5, with D hard to call. The V and J ends lost 2 bases and 9 bases respectively, with 4 bases between them. Germline CDR1 and CDR2: DFQATT and SNEGSKA (reference sequence). The CDR3 extends over 9 amino acids. CDR3 sequence reads: CSARWPQYF. The CDR3 DNA reads TGCAGTGCTAGATGGCCCCAGTACTTC.

As DNA, the CDR3 is TGTGCCATCAGTGACAGGCTCTACGAGCAGTACTTC. Its protein is CAISDRLYEQYF. V is TRBV10-3 and J is TRBJ2-7; no reliable D call. From germline, CDR1 is ENHRY and CDR2 SYGVKD. V dropped 3 bases and J dropped 3 bases, with 6 bases sitting between them. The CDR3 is made up of 12 amino acids.

This clonotype turned up a few times. The chain couples TRBV20-1 to TRBJ2-7; a weak D match, TRBD1 (6 bases). The V gene's germline CDR1 is DFQATT and CDR2 SNEGSKA (reference sequence). Trimming took 3 bases from V and 6 from J, leaving 15 bases between them. This CDR3 is built from 13 residues. The CDR3 sequence: CSASLQGWSEQYF. As DNA, the CDR3 is TGCAGTGCTAGCCTACAGGGATGGAGCGAGCAGTACTTC.

The table lists this clonotype with many counts. The gene calls are TRBV28 and TRBJ2-5; TRBD1 matches at 9 bases. J was trimmed by 5 bases and V by 6 bases; bases with no gene match: 7. CDR1 and CDR2 (germline): MDHEN, SYDVKM. This CDR3 is built from 14 residues. CDR3: CASRQQGAYETQYF. CDR3 nucleotide sequence: TGTGCCAGCAGGCAACAGGGGGCCTACGAGACCCAGTACTTC. Full variable domain (remainder filled in from reference TRBV28 and TRBJ2-5): DVKVTQSSRYLVKRTGEKVFLECVQDMDHENMFWYRQDPGLGLRLIYFSYDVKMKEKGDIPEGYSVSREKKERFSLILESASTNQTSMYLCASRQQGAYETQYFGPGTRLLVL.

Worth noting for this clonotype: The junction departs from germline at one end; a sequencing error may be responsible. The V gene is TRBV24-1, the J gene TRBJ2-3, with D possibly being TRBD1 (5 bases). The CDR3 totals 15 residues. Germline lookup yields CDR1 KGHDR and CDR2 SFDVKD. CDR3 sequence: CATSDSRIPTGTQYF. The CDR3 nucleotides are TGTGCCACCAGTGATTCAAGGATTCCCACAGGTACGCAGTATTTT.

This clonotype was counted between two and nine times. This chain connects TRBV30 to TRBJ2-7; 7 bases are a match to TRBD2. V was clipped by 3 bases and J by 3 bases; unmatched bases: 11. The CDR3 is 15 residues long. Germline CDR1 is GTSNPN and CDR2 is SVGIG (reference sequence). The CDR3 region has the DNA TGTGCCTGGAGCCTAGGACTAGAAGGGCGCTACGAGCAGTACTTC. This sequence encodes CAWSLGLEGRYEQYF.

The sample holds a few counts of this clonotype. The chain employs TRBV12-3 or TRBV12-4 and TRBJ1-5; TRBD1 might be the D (5 bases). The CDR3 loop spans 13 amino acids. Trimming removed 6 bases at V and 5 bases at J, with 11 bases between. The CDR3 nucleotides read TGTGCCAGCAGAGCAGGGTGGTATCAGCCCCAGCATTTT. It is translated as CASRAGWYQPQHF.

This clonotype was picked up many times. This chain connects TRBV5-8 to TRBJ2-3, with D possibly being TRBD1 (5 bases). Per the germline V gene, CDR1 is SGHTS and CDR2 is YDEGEE. The CDR3 has 14 amino acids. Deletions cut 10 bases from V and 3 bases from J, with 18 bases between. The CDR3 sequence: CASKPHQGTDTQYF. Written as DNA, the CDR3 is TGTGCCTCCAAGCCCCATCAGGGAACAGATACGCAGTATTTT. The full variable domain, rest sourced from reference TRBV5-8 and TRBJ2-3, is EAGVTQSPTHLIKTRGQQATLRCSPISGHTSVYWYQQALGLGLQFLLWYDEGEERNRGNFPPRFSGRQFPNYSSELNVNALELEDSALYLCASKPHQGTDTQYFGPGTRLTVL.

This clonotype has ten or more counts. The chain carries TRBV18 and TRBJ2-3; 10 bases align to TRBD1. V was pared by 2 bases and J by 4 bases, with 3 bases of the junction left unmatched. Germline V gives CDR1 KGHSH, CDR2 LQKENI. This CDR3 has 15 amino acids. The chain's CDR3 is CASSPWGQGSDTQYF. The CDR3 region has the DNA TGTGCCAGCTCACCATGGGGACAGGGGTCAGATACGCAGTATTTT.

This clonotype was counted many times. V usage is TRBV5-1 and J usage is TRBJ2-1; D remains unclear. The V gene lost 2 bases and the J gene lost 7 bases, with 13 bases spanning the gap. The CDR3 contains 14 residues. CDR1 is SGHRS, CDR2 YFSETQ, per germline. CDR3 in DNA: TGCGCCAGCAGCTTCGACCTCGTGCTTAATGAGCAGTTCTTC. This codes for CASSFDLVLNEQFF.

This clonotype was counted a few times. A single base separates this from a much larger clone, so it may be a read error. The chain recombines TRBV7-2 with TRBJ1-5, with 8 bases matching TRBD1. The CDR3 totals 15 residues. In germline, CDR1 is SGHTA, CDR2 FQGNSA. The V and J ends lost 5 bases and 0 bases, in that order; junction bases with no gene match: 3. The DNA of the CDR3 is TGTGCCAGCAGCCGGACAGGGTATAGCAATCAGCCCCAGCATTTT. It encodes CASSRTGYSNQPQHF. The variable domain in full, with the rest retrieved from reference TRBV7-2 and TRBJ1-5, is GAGVSQSPSNKVTEKGKDVELRCDPISGHTALYWYRQSLGQGLEFLIYFQGNSAPDKSGLPSDRFSAERTGGSVSTLTIQRTQQEDSAVYLCASSRTGYSNQPQHFGDGTRLSIL.

This clonotype was seen a handful of times. The J gene is TRBJ2-7, the V gene TRBV20-1, with unresolved D. Per germline, CDR1 DFQATT and CDR2 SNEGSKA (reference sequence). Deletions cut 5 bases from V and 2 bases from J, with 13 bases between. This CDR3 contains 13 residues. The CDR3, as DNA: TGCAGTGCTGAGACTGGAAGCGCCTACGAGCAGTACTTC. Translated: CSAETGSAYEQYF.

This clonotype was observed many times. The junction and the germline gene differ at one end; a read error may be behind it. The chain carries TRBV5-1 and TRBJ1-6, with 7 bases identical to TRBD1. The CDR3 contains 14 residues. Germline V lookup: CDR1 SGHRS, CDR2 YFSETQ. The CDR3: CASSLGTVNSPLHF. The DNA of the CDR3 is TGTGCCAGCAGCTTAGGGACAGTGAATTCACCCCTCCACTTT.

This clonotype was picked up many times. V usage is TRBV20-1 and J usage is TRBJ2-1, with TRBD1 matching over 7 bases. Unmatched junction bases numbered 18, after V lost 1 base and J lost 6 bases. Germline CDR1 is DFQATT and CDR2 is SNEGSKA (reference sequence). The CDR3 has 18 residues. DNA of the CDR3: TGCAGTGCTAGAGTTCCAAATTGGGACAGTCGAACCCCCAATGAGCAGTTCTTC. Translated, it gives CSARVPNWDSRTPNEQFF.